The 26 T cell receptor beta chains in this list originate from one sample, sequenced in a study of neoadjuvant anti-PD-1 for oral cavity cancer. Time point indicated: after neoadjuvant nivolumab, at surgical resection. Repertoires were generated with immunoSEQ multiplex PCR, while TCRdb's copy carries only in-frame clones and drops some. The table includes more than 11,000 clones, 60% to 85% detected once. Material: PBMCs, obtained after nivolumab (anti-PD-1) treatment. Source of these receptors: a person between 40 and 79 years old with oral cavity squamous cell carcinoma.

This chain joins TRBV6-4 and TRBJ1-1; D unresolved. Germline-derived CDR1 and CDR2 are MRHNA and SNTAGT. The V end lost 5 bases, the J end lost 0 bases, and 7 bases lay between the germline ends. The CDR3 has 13 residues. In nucleotides, the CDR3 is TGTGCCAGCAGTCAGCGGATGAACACTGAAGCTTTCTTT. Translating gives CASSQRMNTEAFF.

This clone was counted between two and nine times. The gene calls are TRBV2 and TRBJ2-7; D remains ambiguous. Germline CDR1 is SNHLY and CDR2 is FYNNEI. The CDR3 loop spans 12 amino acids. The ends were cut back, 6 bases at V and 0 bases at J, with 6 bases in the middle. Here the CDR3 DNA reads TGTGCCAGCAGGTTAGGCTCCTACGAGCAGTACTTC. Translating it yields CASRLGSYEQYF. The variable domain in full, with the rest retrieved from reference TRBV2 and TRBJ2-7, is EPEVTQTPSHQVTQMGQEVILRCVPISNHLYFYWYRQILGQKVEFLVSFYNNEISEKSEIFDDQFSVERPDGSNFTLKIRSTKLEDSAMYFCASRLGSYEQYFGPGTRLTVT.

V gene TRBV6-5 combines with J gene TRBJ2-5, with TRBD2 matching 9 bases. Germline V gene sequence: CDR1 MNHEY, CDR2 SVGAGI. The CDR3 length is 15 residues. V was pared by 4 bases and J by 5 bases, with 8 bases of the junction left unmatched. The CDR3 loop is CASSSFSGSLETQYF. The DNA of the CDR3 is TGTGCCAGCAGTTCGTTTAGCGGGAGTTTGGAGACCCAGTACTTC.

The chain carries TRBV27 and TRBJ2-7, with TRBD1 matching 8 bases. The CDR3 is 16 residues long. Germline CDR1 is MNHEY and CDR2 is SMNVEV (reference sequence). J was trimmed by 0 bases and V by 0 bases; bases with no gene match: 4. This CDR3 reads CASSLSWTGSSYEQYF. CDR3 bases: TGTGCCAGCAGTTTATCTTGGACAGGGAGCTCCTACGAGCAGTACTTC.

This clone came up a few times. The chain combines TRBV30 with TRBJ1-5, with a tentative D call TRBD1 (5 bases). Trimming took 1 base from V and 5 from J, leaving 9 bases between them. CDR3 length: 13 residues. Germline V lookup: CDR1 GTSNPN, CDR2 SVGIG (reference sequence). Here the CDR3 reads CAWSGRADQPQHF. In nucleotides, the CDR3 is TGTGCCTGGAGTGGCAGGGCAGATCAGCCCCAGCATTTT.

The CDR3: CASSEFRGSDYNEQFF. The CDR3 DNA is TGTGCCAGCAGTGAATTCAGGGGGTCGGACTACAATGAGCAGTTCTTC. The rearrangement uses TRBV6-1 and TRBJ2-1; 7 bases match TRBD1. CDR1 and CDR2 (germline): MNHNS, SASEGT. This CDR3 is 16 amino acids long. Germline trimming cut 2 bases from V and 3 bases from J; bases unmatched to any gene: 7.

This clone turned up a few times. This sequence joins TRBV6-5 and TRBJ2-4; no definite D call. The ends were cut back, 6 bases at V and 2 bases at J, with 14 bases in the middle. Germline lookup yields CDR1 MNHEY and CDR2 SVGAGI. This CDR3 spans 15 amino acids. CDR3 region: CASSLHPFTKNIQYF. Written as DNA, the CDR3 is TGTGCCAGCAGCCTTCATCCGTTTACCAAAAACATTCAGTACTTC.

The chain links TRBV2 to TRBJ2-3; TRBD2 agrees at 8 bases. Germline values: CDR1 SNHLY, CDR2 FYNNEI. With 8 bases clipped from V and 2 bases from J, the junction kept 15 bases outside the gene matches. CDR3 size: 17 residues. CDR3 sequence reads: CASLLVSGSHITDTQYF. Written as DNA, the CDR3 is TGTGCCAGCCTCCTCGTAAGCGGGAGTCATATCACAGATACGCAGTATTTT.

This clone was seen only once. The rearrangement uses TRBV30 and TRBJ2-3; D may be TRBD2 (5 bases). Germline CDR1 reads GTSNPN; CDR2 reads SVGIG (reference sequence). The CDR3 runs to 15 residues. V was pared by 3 bases and J by 1 base, with 14 bases between. Written as DNA, the CDR3 is TGTGCCTGGAGCGGAGCGGCGGCGGGCACAGATACGCAGTATTTT. This translates into CAWSGAAAGTDTQYF.

The chain joins TRBV10-3 to TRBJ2-1; 8 bases agree with TRBD2. In germline, CDR1 is ENHRY, CDR2 SYGVKD. With V trimmed by 10 bases and J by 8 bases, 7 bases remained unmatched. The CDR3 totals 12 residues. CDR3 in DNA: TGTGCCACAAGAGCCGGGAGGGATGAGCAGTTCTTC. It codes for CATRAGRDEQFF.

The CDR3 region has the DNA TGTGCCAGCCGACGGACGGAGCTTAGCAATCAGCCCCAGCATTTT. It is translated as CASRRTELSNQPQHF. This chain uses TRBV6-5 with TRBJ1-5; D unclear. CDR1 is MNHEY and CDR2 is SVGAGI in the germline V gene. This CDR3 has 15 amino acids. Trimming stripped 8 bases from V and 0 bases from J, with 14 bases between.

The chain employs TRBV15 and TRBJ2-3, with 12 positions matching TRBD2. The germline gives CDR1 LNHNV, CDR2 YYDKDF (reference sequence). The length of the CDR3 is 18 residues. J gave up 1 base and V 1 base, and 6 bases lay outside the gene matches. In nucleotides, the CDR3 is TGTGCCACCAGCAGAGTGCCTAGCGGGAGGGCCGGCACAGATACGCAGTATTTT. Its protein product is CATSRVPSGRAGTDTQYF.

The V and J genes are TRBV5-6 and TRBJ1-1; D not resolved. CDR3 size: 15 residues. V shed 0 bases and J shed 0 bases, with 9 bases lying between them. Per germline, CDR1 SGHDT and CDR2 YYEEEE. The CDR3 coding sequence is TGTGCCAGCAGCTTGGGTCTGCGTTTGAACACTGAAGCTTTCTTT. Its protein product is CASSLGLRLNTEAFF.

The chain is built from TRBV30 and TRBJ2-5, with D tentatively TRBD2 (6 bases). In germline, CDR1 is GTSNPN, CDR2 SVGIG (reference sequence). The V end was cut by 3 bases, the J end by 4 bases, with 12 bases between. This CDR3 has 13 residues. CDR3 nucleotides: TGTGCCTGGAGCCAGCTGGGGGGAGAGACCCAGTACTTC. This sequence encodes CAWSQLGGETQYF.

The gene calls are TRBV6-1 and TRBJ2-2; 12 bases agree with TRBD2. The CDR3 runs 17 residues. V shed 4 bases and J 7 bases; nucleotides not matched to a gene: 10. In germline, CDR1 is MNHNS, CDR2 SASEGT. CDR3 in amino acids: CASSGPVTSGRIGELFF. The CDR3 DNA sequence: TGTGCCAGCAGTGGACCCGTGACTAGCGGGAGAATCGGGGAGCTGTTTTTT.

V usage is TRBV7-9 and J usage is TRBJ1-1, with D possibly TRBD1 on 6 matching bases. Trimming removed 3 bases from V and 0 bases from J, with 8 bases in between. CDR3 length: 14 residues. The germline gives CDR1 SEHNR, CDR2 FQNEAQ (reference sequence). CDR3 in amino acids: CASSFDRLNTEAFF. In DNA form, the CDR3 reads TGTGCCAGCAGCTTCGACAGGTTGAACACTGAAGCTTTCTTT.

The J gene is TRBJ2-3, the V gene TRBV29-1, with TRBD1 matching 8 bases. This CDR3 is 12 amino acids long. Per germline, CDR1 SQVTM and CDR2 ANQGSEA. Trimming at V came to 6 bases and at J to 6 bases, leaving 5 bases not matched to a gene. CDR3 bases: TGCAGCGTAGCCCGGACAGGGGATACGCAGTATTTT. This encodes CSVARTGDTQYF.

V is TRBV9 and J is TRBJ2-3; possibly TRBD2 for D (6 bases). The V and J ends lost 0 bases and 0 bases respectively, with 11 bases between them. CDR1 SGDLS and CDR2 YYNGEE come from the germline V gene. The CDR3 is 16 amino acids. CDR3 in amino acids: CASSVVPGVSTDTQYF. The CDR3 DNA reads TGTGCCAGCAGCGTAGTGCCGGGAGTGAGCACAGATACGCAGTATTTT.

This chain uses TRBV10-3 with TRBJ2-3, with TRBD2 as a possible D gene (6 bases). The CDR3 covers 11 residues. V was trimmed by 10 bases and J by 1 base, leaving 6 bases between them. From germline, CDR1 is ENHRY and CDR2 SYGVKD. The CDR3 region is CASGGTDTQYF. The DNA of the CDR3 is TGTGCCAGCGGGGGCACAGATACGCAGTATTTT.

This clone came up a few times. The gene calls are TRBV28 and TRBJ2-7; D is uncertain. CDR1 MDHEN and CDR2 SYDVKM come from the germline V gene. This CDR3 is 13 amino acids long. V lost 4 bases and J 3 bases, leaving 10 bases between the germline ends. The CDR3 DNA reads TGTGCCAGCAGTTCCGGTACTCACTACGAGCAGTACTTC. Protein: CASSSGTHYEQYF.

This clone was seen a handful of times. This chain connects TRBV5-1 to TRBJ2-3; 10 bases map to TRBD2. CDR1 SGHRS and CDR2 YFSETQ come from the germline V gene. The CDR3 sequence is 15 residues long. With 7 bases clipped from V and 0 bases from J, the junction kept 5 bases outside the gene matches. CDR3 sequence (DNA): TGCGCCAGCTGGGCTAGCGGGAGTAGCACAGATACGCAGTATTTT. This sequence encodes CASWASGSSTDTQYF.

This rearrangement joins TRBV11-2 to TRBJ2-5, with D perhaps matching TRBD1 (5 bases). The germline V and J ends were trimmed by 3 bases and 4 bases, with 9 bases remaining between them. This CDR3 is 13 amino acids long. Germline values: CDR1 SGHAT, CDR2 FQNNGV. CDR3 sequence reads: CASSLGRAETQYF. The DNA for the CDR3 is TGTGCCAGCAGCTTGGGCAGGGCAGAGACCCAGTACTTC.

The chain is built from TRBV6-1 and TRBJ1-2; maybe TRBD1 (6 bases). The germline gives CDR1 MNHNS, CDR2 SASEGT. The CDR3 extends over 12 amino acids. V lost 2 bases, J lost 8 bases, and 9 bases lay in between. CDR3 sequence: CASSERGRGYTF. In nucleotides, the CDR3 is TGTGCCAGCAGTGAAAGGGGGAGGGGCTACACCTTC.

This clone is a singleton in its sample. The J gene is TRBJ2-7, the V gene TRBV7-6; 11 bases fit TRBD2. The CDR3 is 15 residues long. Trimming removed 1 base from V and 7 bases from J; junction bases left unmatched: 6. CDR1 and CDR2 from the germline V gene are SGHVS and FNYEAQ. CDR3 coding DNA: TGTGCCAGCAGCTTAGATCTAGCGGGGGGCGGGGAGCAGTACTTC. It translates to CASSLDLAGGGEQYF.

The CDR3 nucleotides are TGTGCCAGCAGCTTAACGGGGGGTGGCACTGAAGCTTTCTTT. Protein sequence: CASSLTGGGTEAFF. The V call is TRBV7-9, the J call TRBJ1-1, with a possible D match to TRBD1 (5 bases). The CDR3 contains 14 residues. The ends were cut back, 2 bases at V and 4 bases at J, with 11 bases in the middle. CDR1 is SEHNR and CDR2 is FQNEAQ in the germline V gene (reference sequence).

The chain carries TRBV28 and TRBJ2-3, with 8 bases lining up with TRBD2. Germline V CDR1 and CDR2: MDHEN, SYDVKM. The V and J ends lost 5 bases and 2 bases, in that order; junction bases with no gene match: 6. This CDR3 contains 15 residues. CDR3 sequence reads: CASSPPGGATDTQYF. In DNA, the CDR3 is TGTGCCAGCAGTCCCCCCGGGGGGGCCACAGATACGCAGTATTTT.